The 11 T cell receptor beta chains below were found in one sample sequenced in a study of blood T cell repertoires in COVID-19. Only in-frame clones appear in the TCRdb table, and some are missing; sequencing was by immunoSEQ multiplex PCR. This sample has approximately 180,000 clones, with more than 75% found just once. Sequencing used peripheral blood. The receptors originated from a human donor in a cohort sampled during active COVID-19.

The chain links TRBV24-1 to TRBJ1-3; no clear D gene. The CDR3 length is 12 residues. Trimming removed 1 base from V and 9 bases from J, with 6 bases in between. Germline CDR1 KGHDR, CDR2 SFDVKD. DNA of the CDR3: TGTGCCACCAGTGATTTCTACGGCACCATATATTTT. It yields the protein CATSDFYGTIYF.

The table lists this clone with a few counts. This sequence joins TRBV10-3 and TRBJ2-4; 9 bases align to TRBD2. With V trimmed by 4 bases and J by 14 bases, 3 bases remained unmatched. The length of the CDR3 is 11 residues. Germline CDR1 reads ENHRY; CDR2 reads SYGVKD. This CDR3 reads CAISAGTSKYF. In DNA form, the CDR3 reads TGTGCCATCAGTGCCGGGACTAGCAAGTACTTC.

The chain recombines TRBV6-2 or TRBV6-3 with TRBJ1-2; D may be TRBD1 (6 bases). V lost 5 bases and J 4 bases, leaving 11 bases between the germline ends. CDR1 is MNHEY, CDR2 SVGEGT, per germline. The CDR3 covers 13 residues. CDR3 residues: CASSPTGLYGYTF. The CDR3 DNA follows: TGTGCCAGCAGTCCAACAGGGCTCTATGGCTACACCTTC.

There are a few counts of this clone. This chain's CDR3 is CASSLQGAGEKLFF. In DNA form, the CDR3 reads TGTGCCAGCAGTCTTCAAGGGGCCGGCGAAAAACTGTTTTTT. The rearrangement links TRBV27 to TRBJ1-4, with a weak D call TRBD1 (5 bases). The CDR3 covers 14 residues. V was trimmed by 5 bases and J by 8 bases, leaving 15 bases between them. Germline V gene sequence: CDR1 MNHEY, CDR2 SMNVEV (reference sequence). Together with reference TRBV27 and TRBJ1-4, the CDR3 gives the full variable domain: EAQVTQNPRYLITVTGKKLTVTCSQNMNHEYMSWYRQDPGLGLRQIYYSMNVEVTDKGDVPEGYKVSRKEKRNFPLILESPSPNQTSLYFCASSLQGAGEKLFFGSGTQLSVL.

The V gene is TRBV18, the J gene TRBJ2-7; TRBD1 might be the D (6 bases). The CDR3 is made up of 15 amino acids. CDR1 KGHSH and CDR2 LQKENI come from the germline V gene. The V gene lost 2 bases and the J gene lost 7 bases, with 18 bases spanning the gap. The CDR3 sequence is CASSPTRVPQGEQYF. The CDR3 DNA sequence: TGTGCCAGCTCACCAACTCGAGTCCCACAGGGAGAGCAGTACTTC.

This clone was detected only a few times. The J gene is TRBJ2-1, the V gene TRBV6-5; 9 positions match TRBD1. V was pared by 2 bases and J by 4 bases, with 0 bases of the junction left unmatched. The CDR3 runs 14 residues. Germline CDR1 reads MNHEY; CDR2 reads SVGAGI. The CDR3, as DNA: TGTGCCAGCAGTTACGGGACAGGGTACAATGAGCAGTTCTTC. The encoded protein is CASSYGTGYNEQFF.

This chain uses TRBV5-6 with TRBJ2-1; no clear D gene. This CDR3 comprises 13 residues. Germline V gives CDR1 SGHDT, CDR2 YYEEEE. The V end lost 1 base, the J end lost 7 bases, and 9 bases lay between the germline ends. The CDR3 DNA reads TGTGCCAGCAGCTTGATGTCCGAGAATGAGCAGTTCTTC. This codes for CASSLMSENEQFF.

V and J are TRBV6-2 or TRBV6-3 and TRBJ2-1, with a tentative D call TRBD2 (6 bases). This CDR3 has 14 amino acids. Trimming pared 6 bases from V and 8 bases from J, leaving 17 bases between. In germline, CDR1 is MNHEY, CDR2 SVGEGT. This CDR3 is CASSPLAGIYEQFF. The CDR3 bases are TGTGCCAGCAGCCCCCTGGCGGGAATATATGAGCAGTTCTTC.

The V call is TRBV7-2, the J call TRBJ1-6, with TRBD1 identical over 8 bases. The germline V gene has CDR1 SGHTA and CDR2 FQGNSA. V lost 3 bases, J lost 7 bases, and 2 bases stayed unmatched. The CDR3 has 14 residues. For the CDR3, the DNA is TGTGCCAGCAGCTTCAGACAGGGGAATTCACCCCTCCACTTT. Its translation: CASSFRQGNSPLHF.

This clone was recorded once. The chain uses TRBV28 and TRBJ1-1; 11 nucleotides agree with TRBD1. V gave up 2 bases and J gave up 7 bases; unmatched junction bases: 3. The length of the CDR3 is 14 residues. Germline CDR1 and CDR2: MDHEN and SYDVKM. The CDR3 coding sequence is TGTGCCAGCAGTTTAGGGACAGGGGGAATTGAAGCTTTCTTT. Translated, it gives CASSLGTGGIEAFF.

This chain links TRBV14 with TRBJ2-3; D gene ambiguous. The CDR3 sequence is 15 residues long. Trimming took off 1 base at V and 2 bases at J, with 10 bases between the two ends. CDR1 is SGHDN, CDR2 FVKESK, per germline. The CDR3 coding sequence is TGTGCCAGCAGCCAAGTTACTCTATACACAGATACGCAGTATTTT. Translated, it gives CASSQVTLYTDTQYF.